Reported below is one T cell receptor beta chain. This entry comes from a study of shared clonotypes between healthy human individuals. This CDR3 region has 14 residues. Trimming stripped 3 bases from V and 2 bases from J, with 10 bases between. The germline CDR1 and CDR2 sequences are MNHNS and SASEGT. TCRdb's table, derived via immunoSEQ multiplex PCR, lists solely in-frame clones and lacks some. Of 600,000 to 750,000 clones in the sample, approximately 77% were seen once. J is TRBJ2-5 and V is TRBV6-1, with TRBD1 as a possible D gene (6 bases). The sample was memory CD4+ T cells sorted from blood. The subset: CD45RA-negative fraction. This sequence originates from a woman aged 25-40 years in good health. CDR3 loop: CASSEGAGQETQYF. Written as DNA, the CDR3 is TGTGCCAGCAGTGAGGGGGCAGGGCAAGAGACCCAGTACTTC.